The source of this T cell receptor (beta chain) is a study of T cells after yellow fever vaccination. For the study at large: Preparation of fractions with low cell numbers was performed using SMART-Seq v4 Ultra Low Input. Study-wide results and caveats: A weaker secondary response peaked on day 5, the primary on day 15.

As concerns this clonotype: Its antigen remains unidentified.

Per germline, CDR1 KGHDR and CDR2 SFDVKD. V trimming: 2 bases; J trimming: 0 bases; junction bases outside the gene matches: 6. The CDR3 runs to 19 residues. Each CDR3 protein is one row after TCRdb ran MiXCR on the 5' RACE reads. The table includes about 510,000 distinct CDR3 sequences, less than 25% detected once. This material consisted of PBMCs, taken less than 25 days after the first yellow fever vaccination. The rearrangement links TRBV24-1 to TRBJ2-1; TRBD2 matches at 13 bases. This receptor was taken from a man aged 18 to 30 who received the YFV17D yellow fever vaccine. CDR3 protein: CATSDSGLAGDSSYNEQFF. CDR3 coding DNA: TGTGCCACCAGTGATTCTGGACTAGCGGGGGATAGCTCCTACAATGAGCAGTTCTTC.